This TCR beta chain appears in the sequencing data of a study of cytomegalovirus exposure and HLA in healthy donors. Findings and limits, study-wide: Further analysis was carried out later, and it showed several of the most significant clusters appearing linked to common viral pathogens.

This CDR3 comprises 14 residues. CDR1 is GTSNPN, CDR2 SVGIG, per germline (reference sequence). The primer mix had 60 Vbeta and 13 Jbeta primers. Clones were sequenced by immunoSEQ multiplex PCR, and TCRdb holds only the in-frame ones, with some missing. This table has under 200,000 clones, roughly 80% appearing once. As concerns this clone: Antigen specificity is unknown.

The material sequenced was PBMCs. This chain links TRBV30 with TRBJ2-5; 7 nucleotides align to TRBD1. The DNA end lines up better with TRBJ2-7; the J call may be wrong. This clonotype was obtained from a man aged 45-60 years in good health and CMV-seropositive. The CDR3 is CAWTGNRDSYEQYF. The CDR3 DNA reads TGTGCCTGGACCGGTAACCGGGACAGTTACGAGCAGTACTTC.